Listed below are T cell receptor beta chains from one sample, sequenced in a study of T cell changes during pregnancy in multiple sclerosis. The table came from immunoSEQ multiplex PCR; TCRdb's copy has only in-frame clones and leaves some out. Of under 55,000 clones in the sample, 70% to 90% were seen once. Specimen: peripheral blood, collected in the first trimester of pregnancy. The receptors derive from a female donor with multiple sclerosis, enrolled in a pregnancy study. CDR3s include the opening cysteine and the closing phenylalanine or tryptophan. D genes are given only for firm matches. Clone size is stated in some rows and not others, as once, few, many or a class when expanded.

j_call d_call clone_size v_call cdr3_aa cdr3_nt
TRBJ1-2 TRBD1 NA TRBV7-2 CASSQDRDYGYTF TGTGCCAGCAGCCAGGACAGGGACTATGGCTACACCTTC
TRBJ2-7 TRBD1 NA TRBV4-3 CASSHGPPGTGSSYEQYF TGCGCCAGCAGCCACGGTCCGCCCGGGACAGGAAGCTCCTACGAGCAGTACTTC
TRBJ2-5 NA NA TRBV4-3 CASSQGLGAGAPETQYF TGCGCCAGCAGCCAAGGTTTAGGGGCGGGGGCCCCAGAGACCCAGTACTTC
TRBJ2-5 NA NA TRBV21-1 CAIRGSAETQYF TGTGCCATAAGGGGGTCTGCAGAGACCCAGTACTTC
TRBJ2-3 TRBD2 NA TRBV7-9 CASTPGGDTQYF TGTGCCAGCACCCCGGGGGGAGATACGCAGTATTTT
TRBJ1-1 NA once TRBV5-6 CASSLGAGANTEAFF TGTGCCAGCAGCTTGGGGGCGGGAGCGAACACTGAAGCTTTCTTT
TRBJ1-6 NA NA TRBV19 CASSKKPSSYNSPLHF TGTGCCAGTAGTAAGAAGCCGAGCTCCTATAATTCACCCCTCCACTTT
TRBJ1-1 NA NA TRBV25-1 CASSRQMNTEAFF TGTGCCAGCAGTAGACAGATGAACACTGAAGCTTTCTTT
TRBJ2-2 NA NA TRBV4-1 CASSPRGQHSLHGELFF TGCGCCAGCAGCCCCAGAGGACAGCACTCCCTCCACGGGGAGCTGTTTTTT
TRBJ1-6 TRBD1 NA TRBV11-2 CASTRDRANSPLHF TGTGCCAGCACTCGGGACAGGGCGAATTCACCCCTCCACTTT
TRBJ2-1 NA NA TRBV10-3 CAIRDRSSYNEQFF TGTGCCATCAGAGACAGGAGCTCCTACAATGAGCAGTTCTTC
TRBJ2-1 NA NA TRBV2 CASSVSRDEQFF TGTGCCAGCAGTGTGTCGAGGGATGAGCAGTTCTTC
TRBJ1-2 NA NA TRBV7-9 CASSRGGANYGYTF TGTGCCAGCAGCCGGGGGGGAGCTAACTATGGCTACACCTTC
TRBJ2-3 NA NA TRBV5-4 CASSNGGSHTQYF TGTGCCAGCAGTAACGGAGGGTCACATACGCAGTATTTT
TRBJ2-5 NA NA TRBV5-4 CASRRGGAGETQYF TGTGCCAGCAGGCGTGGGGGGGCGGGTGAGACCCAGTACTTC
TRBJ2-4 TRBD2 NA TRBV19 CASSITSGGDIQYF TGTGCCAGTAGTATAACCAGCGGGGGTGACATTCAGTACTTC
TRBJ1-2 NA NA TRBV2 CALGRGESNGYTF TGTGCCCTGGGGCGGGGGGAAAGTAATGGCTACACCTTC
TRBJ2-3 NA NA TRBV7-8 CASSPNGDTQYF TGTGCCAGCAGCCCAAACGGAGATACGCAGTATTTT